This T cell receptor beta chain is drawn from a study of early T cells in non-severe SARS-CoV-2 infection. Study results and caveats: VDJdb-based annotation leaned toward anti-spike CD8 responses and missed private and CD4 specificities.

Using its own MiXCR run on the 5' RACE reads, TCRdb lists one record per CDR3 protein. The sample consists of about 80,000 distinct CDR3 sequences, 5% of them appearing once. Germline lookup yields CDR1 DFQATT and CDR2 SNEGSKA (reference sequence). The CDR3 has 13 residues. The V and J ends lost 6 bases and 1 base respectively, with 12 bases between them. This clonotype was picked up many times. The target antigen is unknown. The sample consisted of whole blood, taken at baseline. This TCR was recovered from an adult who was a healthcare worker with PCR-confirmed SARS-CoV-2 infection or an uninfected control (not recorded which). The rearrangement joins TRBV20-1 to TRBJ1-1; perhaps TRBD1 as D (5 bases). Here the CDR3 reads CSAVMGGNTEAFF. CDR3 nucleotide sequence: TGCAGTGCCGTCATGGGGGGGAACACTGAAGCTTTCTTT.